This T cell receptor (beta chain) was sequenced during a study of cytomegalovirus exposure and HLA in healthy donors. On the study more broadly: Most donors, roughly 77% of over 350 genotyped, fell in the Caucasian-associated ancestry cluster. The study's findings and limits: A list of more than 150 TCR beta chains associated with cytomegalovirus was given. Based on reports, TCR beta sequences accurately predicted HLA-A and HLA-B alleles for most subjects.

Trimming removed 5 bases from V and 6 bases from J; junction bases left unmatched: 7. The CDR3 covers 16 residues. The germline CDR1 and CDR2 sequences are MNHEY and SMNVEV (reference sequence). Concerning this clone itself: Its antigen remains unidentified.

Amplification used 60 Vbeta primers and 13 Jbeta primers. Assay: immunoSEQ multiplex PCR; the TCRdb copy retains only in-frame clones and omits some. This table has over 130,000 clones, about 84% appearing once. The clonotype comes from a middle-aged woman in good health and CMV-seropositive. Sequenced material: PBMCs. V is TRBV27 and J is TRBJ2-1; TRBD2 matches 13 bases. In nucleotides, the CDR3 is TGTGCCAGCAGTACCCCCGGACTAGCGGGAGTCAATGAGCAGTTCTTC. Its translation is CASSTPGLAGVNEQFF.